One and the same sample provided the 18 T cell receptor beta chains below, sequenced in a study of blood T cell repertoires in COVID-19. The table came from immunoSEQ multiplex PCR; TCRdb's copy has only in-frame clones and leaves some out. The sample holds about 140,000 clones, roughly 88% seen once. The sequenced material came from peripheral blood. These receptors were collected from a man in his sixties with active or convalescent COVID-19.

V gene TRBV7-9 combines with J gene TRBJ1-1; no firm D call. V was trimmed by 6 bases and J by 5 bases, leaving 16 bases between them. Germline V lookup: CDR1 SEHNR, CDR2 FQNEAQ (reference sequence). The CDR3 has 14 residues. CDR3 sequence (DNA): TGTGCCAGCAGTTCTTGGAAGGGAGGGACTGAAGCTTTCTTT. Its translation: CASSSWKGGTEAFF.

In DNA form, the CDR3 reads TGTGCCAGTAGTATGAGCTTTGAAGCTTTCTTT. Encoded protein: CASSMSFEAFF. This chain uses TRBV19 with TRBJ1-1; D is undetermined. The CDR3 extends over 11 amino acids. Trimming stripped 3 bases from V and 7 bases from J, with 6 bases between. From germline, CDR1 is LNHDA and CDR2 SQIVND (reference sequence).

The chain is built from TRBV6-5 and TRBJ1-1; D remains unclear. Per the germline V gene, CDR1 is MNHEY and CDR2 is SVGAGI. The CDR3 has 13 residues. V was shortened by 7 bases and J by 7 bases, with 16 bases between the two germline ends. In DNA, the CDR3 is TGTGCCAGCATGACGAGAAACAGTCATGAAGCTTTCTTT. It yields the protein CASMTRNSHEAFF.

This chain connects TRBV29-1 to TRBJ1-2, with 10 bases fitting TRBD1. Losses at the gene ends were 2 bases for V and 4 bases for J; bases not matched to a gene: 4. The CDR3 has 14 amino acids. CDR1 SQVTM and CDR2 ANQGSEA come from the germline V gene. Here the CDR3 reads CSVERQGATYGYTF. Written as DNA, the CDR3 is TGCAGCGTTGAACGACAGGGGGCGACCTATGGCTACACCTTC.

The rearrangement uses TRBV12-1 and TRBJ1-1; the table's D call, TRBD1, has no DNA check behind it. TRBV12-1 is listed as a pseudogene. This CDR3 contains 17 residues. The CDR3 DNA follows: TGTGCCAGCAGCGCGGGCTGGACAGGGGCCGAGAACACTGAAGCTTTCTTT. Translating gives CASSAGWTGAENTEAFF.

V gene TRBV2 combines with J gene TRBJ2-5; tentative D call: TRBD2 (6 bases). V shed 3 bases and J shed 5 bases, with 13 bases lying between them. The CDR3 consists of 14 residues. Per germline, CDR1 SNHLY and CDR2 FYNNEI. Written as DNA, the CDR3 is TGTGCCAGCAGTGAGGGACTGCTAGGCGAGACCCAGTACTTC. Its translation: CASSEGLLGETQYF.

The CDR3 DNA reads TGTGCCACCACTCCTACCCCGAGCGGGGGGGAGGATGAGCAGTTCTTC. Protein sequence: CATTPTPSGGEDEQFF. The V call is TRBV24-1, the J call TRBJ2-1; 10 bases match TRBD2. The germline V gene encodes CDR1 KGHDR and CDR2 SFDVKD. This CDR3 is built from 16 residues. The V segment lost 8 bases and the J segment 8 bases; nucleotides outside the gene matches: 14.

The chain is built from TRBV5-6 and TRBJ1-5, with a weak D call TRBD1 (6 bases). Germline-derived CDR1 and CDR2 are SGHDT and YYEEEE. The CDR3 contains 17 residues. Trimming pared 1 base from V and 0 bases from J, leaving 14 bases between. This chain's CDR3 is CASSLYRAAYSNQPQHF. CDR3 bases: TGTGCCAGCAGCTTGTACAGGGCAGCTTATAGCAATCAGCCCCAGCATTTT.

The CDR3 here is CASSQDQGNRKTQYF. CDR3 DNA sequence: TGCGCCAGCAGCCAAGACCAGGGGAATCGAAAGACCCAGTACTTC. The V gene is TRBV4-3, the J gene TRBJ2-5; a weak D match, TRBD1 (6 bases). CDR3 length: 15 residues. In germline, CDR1 is LGHNA, CDR2 YSLEER. V was pared by 0 bases and J by 6 bases, with 14 bases between.

The rearrangement uses TRBV2 and TRBJ1-5; a possible D gene is TRBD1 (5 bases). From germline, CDR1 is SNHLY and CDR2 FYNNEI. Trimming took 3 bases from V and 2 from J, leaving 11 bases between them. The CDR3 runs 15 residues. CDR3 sequence reads: CASSETAGGNQPQHF. The CDR3 DNA reads as TGTGCCAGCAGTGAGACAGCCGGAGGCAATCAGCCCCAGCATTTT.

The count of this clone is one. V is TRBV19 and J is TRBJ1-6; maybe TRBD1 (5 bases). Germline V gives CDR1 LNHDA, CDR2 SQIVND (reference sequence). The ends were cut back, 3 bases at V and 3 bases at J, with 12 bases in the middle. This CDR3 comprises 16 residues. The CDR3 sequence: CASSIGLGGYNSPLHF. The CDR3, as DNA: TGTGCCAGTAGTATCGGGCTGGGGGGCTATAATTCACCCCTCCACTTT. The full variable domain, its missing parts supplied by reference TRBV19 and TRBJ1-6, is DGGITQSPKYLFRKEGQNVTLSCEQNLNHDAMYWYRQDPGQGLRLIYYSQIVNDFQKGDIAEGYSVSREKKESFPLTVTSAQKNPTAFYLCASSIGLGGYNSPLHFGNGTRLTVT.

This clone was seen more than once but under ten times. The chain combines TRBV5-1 with TRBJ1-3; tentatively, D is TRBD1 (5 bases). The V and J ends lost 5 bases and 0 bases respectively, with 12 bases between them. The CDR3 sequence is 15 residues long. CDR1 SGHRS and CDR2 YFSETQ come from the germline V gene. Written as DNA, the CDR3 is TGCGCCAGCAGGTCACAGGTGAACTCTGGAAACACCATATATTTT. Translation: CASRSQVNSGNTIYF.

This clone was detected once. V and J are TRBV5-8 and TRBJ2-3; 7 bases are shared with TRBD1. This CDR3 is 16 amino acids long. V lost 4 bases to trimming and J lost 0 bases; unmatched junction nucleotides: 8. Germline V gene lookup returns CDR1 SGHTS and CDR2 YDEGEE. The CDR3 protein is CASSTDRVWSTDTQYF. Written as DNA, the CDR3 is TGTGCCAGCAGCACCGACAGGGTGTGGAGCACAGATACGCAGTATTTT.

The gene calls are TRBV6-5 and TRBJ2-5; the D gene is possibly TRBD1 (5 bases). The ends were cut back, 5 bases at V and 7 bases at J, with 14 bases in the middle. The germline gives CDR1 MNHEY, CDR2 SVGAGI. The CDR3 contains 13 residues. The CDR3 bases are TGTGCCAGCAGTCCGTCAGGGTCGGGGACCCAGTACTTC. It is translated as CASSPSGSGTQYF.

The rearrangement links TRBV9 to TRBJ1-3; D is ambiguous. CDR3 length equals 13 residues. Per the germline V gene, CDR1 is SGDLS and CDR2 is YYNGEE. Deletions cut 3 bases from V and 2 bases from J, with 6 bases between. CDR3 region: CASSDGAGNTIYF. The CDR3 nucleotides are TGTGCCAGCAGCGACGGGGCTGGAAACACCATATATTTT.

V is TRBV11-2 and J is TRBJ1-1, with 7 bases aligning to TRBD1. Germline values: CDR1 SGHAT, CDR2 FQNNGV. This CDR3 contains 16 residues. J gave up 4 bases and V 5 bases, and 13 bases lay outside the gene matches. DNA of the CDR3: TGTGCCAGCAGCCGAGGGGGCGCGGAAGGGTTCACTGAAGCTTTCTTT. This codes for CASSRGGAEGFTEAFF.

This chain links TRBV5-5 with TRBJ1-2; 9 bases map to TRBD1. Germline trimming cut 2 bases from V and 7 bases from J; bases unmatched to any gene: 9. The CDR3 length is 15 residues. Germline V lookup: CDR1 SGHKS, CDR2 YYEKEE (reference sequence). The CDR3 reads CASSLTGGAVGGYTF. In DNA form, the CDR3 reads TGTGCCAGCAGCTTAACAGGGGGCGCCGTAGGTGGCTACACCTTC.

This clone was seen more than once but under ten times. This chain links TRBV27 with TRBJ1-2, with 7 bases lining up with TRBD1. The CDR3 runs 15 residues. Trimming cost V 3 bases and J 7 bases; bases outside gene matches: 11. The germline CDR1 and CDR2 sequences are MNHEY and SMNVEV (reference sequence). In DNA form, the CDR3 reads TGTGCCAGCAGTTTCCAAGCAGGGGGGAGAGGTGGCTACACCTTC. Translation: CASSFQAGGRGGYTF.